A single T cell receptor beta chain is shown here with its context. Its antigen is not known. Stated treatment: over 15 received Ad26.COV2.S at low or high dose, single or two shots; several received placebo; per-sample allocation not given. Material that was analyzed had been drawn on day 63 after the first vaccine or placebo injection. Participants' vaccine, an Ad26 vector, delivered Wuhan-strain SARS-CoV-2 spike. Only in-frame clones appear in the TCRdb table, and some are missing; sequencing was by immunoSEQ multiplex PCR. Of fewer than 500,000 clones listed, about nine tenths are singletons. This CDR3 has 13 amino acids. In germline, CDR1 is SGHVS, CDR2 FNYEAQ. V was pared by 2 bases and J by 3 bases, with 7 bases between. The data were obtained in a study of Ad26.COV2.S vaccination and SARS-CoV-2 variants. Findings of the study overall: Spike-specific CD8+ and CD4+ T cell responses reportedly showed substantial breadth after vaccination. Vaccine recipients posted higher spike-specific TCR breadth than their placebo counterparts.

The sequence was collected from a person between 18 and 65 years old who received the Ad26.COV2.S COVID-19 vaccine or a placebo. This chain joins TRBV7-6 and TRBJ2-5; a possible D gene is TRBD2 (5 bases). Here the sequenced sample was peripheral blood, taken in a trial of Ad26.COV2.S vaccine versus placebo. The CDR3 nucleotides read TGTGCCAGCAGCTTATCGAGGGAAGAGACCCAGTACTTC. Its protein product is CASSLSREETQYF. The variable domain in full, completed from reference TRBV7-6 and TRBJ2-5, reads GAGVSQSPRYKVTKRGQDVALRCDPISGHVSLYWYRQALGQGPEFLTYFNYEAQQDKSGLPNDRFSAERPEGSISTLTIQRTEQRDSAMYRCASSLSREETQYFGPGTRLLVL.